This T cell receptor (beta chain) appears in the sequencing data of a study of blood T cells in healthy people across ages. Regarding the study as a whole: Per million T cells, TCR beta diversity dropped roughly linearly as age increased. The study regarded diversity estimates from one million T cells as underestimates.

A note on this clonotype: Its antigen is still unknown.

Isolation of PBMCs gave at least 6 million cells per sample. The CDR3 has 12 residues. CDR1 and CDR2 (germline): SQVTM, ANQGSEA. J was trimmed by 3 bases and V by 6 bases; bases with no gene match: 5. Together with a sample-barcoded 5' primer, a J-beta primer mix was included in a second PCR lasting roughly 6 to 12 cycles. MiXCR was run by TCRdb on the 5' RACE reads, yielding one entry per CDR3 protein. Here the sample spans around 1,500,000 distinct CDR3 sequences, 35% to 45% being singletons. V usage is TRBV29-1 and J usage is TRBJ2-7; TRBD1 matches at 7 bases. Sequenced input: blood. The clonotype originates from a woman under 30 in good health. CDR3 in DNA: TGCAGCGTCGGGACAGAAAACTACGAGCAGTACTTC. Residues: CSVGTENYEQYF.